This TCR beta chain was recovered during a study of shared clonotypes between healthy human individuals. The CDR3 extends over 12 amino acids. The ends were cut back, 9 bases at V and 3 bases at J, with 9 bases in the middle. CDR1 is MDHEN and CDR2 is SYDVKM in the germline V gene. Produced via immunoSEQ multiplex PCR; TCRdb's table is partial and in-frame only. In the table there are roughly 720,000 clones, roughly 87% of which are singletons. This receptor was taken from a man aged 18-30 years in good health. Some clones in this sample may be carry-over from other donors' samples. Sequences were obtained from memory CD8+ T cells from PBMCs. The sample's subset: CD45RO+ cells pooled with CCR7-negative TemRA cells. The V and J genes are TRBV28 and TRBJ1-3; D gene ambiguous. The CDR3 DNA reads TGTGCCAGTAGACCAGGTGGAAACACCATATATTTT. Translating gives CASRPGGNTIYF.